This is a list of T cell receptor beta chains from one sample in a study of beta chain features in type 1 diabetes. This table comes from immunoSEQ multiplex PCR, and its TCRdb copy is limited to in-frame clones, with some not included. The sample includes under 900,000 clones, roughly a sixth of them seen just once. The source material was naive CD4+ T cells from blood. Receptor source: a woman younger than 30 in good health. The CDR3 runs from the conserved cysteine through the conserved F or W. A D gene is named only where the DNA matches it firmly. Only some rows state a clone size, as once, few, many or a class for expanded clones.

CDR3aa	CDR3nt	abundance	d_gene	v_gene	j_gene
CASSVAGDTDTQYF	TGTGCCAGCAGCGTCGCAGGGGACACAGATACGCAGTATTTT	.	.	TRBV9	TRBJ2-3
CASSPLGVTSGFYNEQFF	TGTGCCAGCTCACCTCTAGGAGTGACTAGCGGCTTCTACAATGAGCAGTTCTTC	.	TRBD2	TRBV18	TRBJ2-1
CASSPTRALDRGRETQYF	TGTGCCAGCAGCCCCACCCGGGCCTTAGATAGGGGTAGAGAGACCCAGTACTTC	.	.	TRBV7-2	TRBJ2-5
CASSPAQYEAFF	TGTGCCAGCAGCCCCGCACAGTATGAAGCTTTCTTT	few	.	TRBV28	TRBJ1-1
CASSRTGGYTDTQYF	TGTGCCAGCAGCCGAACAGGGGGCTACACAGATACGCAGTATTTT	.	TRBD1	TRBV7-2	TRBJ2-3
CASSQGTGSSYGYTF	TGTGCCAGCAGCCAGGGGACAGGCAGCAGCTATGGCTACACCTTC	many	TRBD1	TRBV13	TRBJ1-2
CASSLSGTQNIQYF	TGTGCCAGCAGCCTGTCCGGGACCCAAAACATTCAGTACTTC	few	.	TRBV14	TRBJ2-4
CASSSMSPDEAFF	TGTGCCAGCAGCTCCATGAGTCCGGACGAAGCTTTCTTT	few	.	TRBV7-9	TRBJ1-1
CASSLLETQYF	TGTGCCAGCAGTTTACTAGAGACCCAGTACTTC	few	.	TRBV28	TRBJ2-5
CSVRLAGVDSYEQYF	TGCAGCGTTCGGCTAGCGGGAGTGGATTCCTACGAGCAGTACTTC	few	TRBD2	TRBV29-1	TRBJ2-7
CASSLYAGGISYEQYF	TGCGCCAGCAGCTTGTATGCGGGAGGGATCTCCTACGAGCAGTACTTC	.	TRBD2	TRBV5-1	TRBJ2-7
CASSIREGHVYEQYF	TGTGCCAGCAGCATCAGGGAAGGCCACGTCTACGAGCAGTACTTC	.	.	TRBV7-2	TRBJ2-7
CASSPNGQGKNTEAFF	TGTGCCAGCTCACCCAATGGACAGGGAAAGAACACTGAAGCTTTCTTT	.	TRBD1	TRBV18	TRBJ1-1
CASSPPGALTSTDTQYF	TGTGCCAGCAGCCCCCCGGGGGCTCTCACTAGCACAGATACGCAGTATTTT	few	.	TRBV5-4	TRBJ2-3
CASSPGRGSTDTQYF	TGTGCCAGCAGCCCAGGGCGGGGTAGCACAGATACGCAGTATTTT	.	.	TRBV7-8	TRBJ2-3
CSVEGREWGQFF	TGCAGCGTTGAGGGGCGGGAGTGGGGGCAGTTCTTC	.	TRBD2	TRBV29-1	TRBJ2-1
CASSPPALSSGNTIYF	TGTGCCAGCTCACCACCTGCGTTGAGCTCTGGAAACACCATATATTTT	few	.	TRBV18	TRBJ1-3
CASRAYYGYTF	TGTGCCAGCAGGGCGTACTATGGCTACACCTTC	.	.	TRBV28	TRBJ1-2
CATSLPGGVFPQYF	TGTGCCACCAGCCTACCGGGGGGCGTCTTTCCCCAGTACTTC	.	.	TRBV15	TRBJ2-5
CASSRLTGGYTF	TGTGCCAGCAGCCGGTTAACAGGTGGCTACACCTTC	many	.	TRBV14	TRBJ1-2
CASSYEWVNEQFF	TGTGCCAGCAGTTACGAGTGGGTCAATGAGCAGTTCTTC	.	.	TRBV6-6	TRBJ2-1
CASSFQADNYGYTF	TGTGCCAGCAGCTTCCAGGCGGACAACTATGGCTACACCTTC	.	.	TRBV5-5	TRBJ1-2
CASSWAVYYEQYF	TGTGCCAGTAGTTGGGCAGTCTACTACGAGCAGTACTTC	.	.	TRBV19	TRBJ2-7
CASSLEGSGKADTQYF	TGTGCCAGCAGTTTAGAGGGTAGCGGGAAGGCAGATACGCAGTATTTT	.	TRBD2	TRBV27	TRBJ2-3
CAISGTSFEQFF	TGTGCCATCAGTGGTACTAGTTTCGAGCAGTTCTTC	few	.	TRBV10-3	TRBJ2-1
CASRNKYPGTYEQYF	TGTGCCAGCAGAAACAAATACCCAGGGACCTACGAGCAGTACTTC	.	.	TRBV6-5	TRBJ2-7
CASSQRPTSGRALAKNIQYF	TGTGCCAGCAGCCAACGGCCAACTAGCGGGAGGGCCTTGGCCAAAAACATTCAGTACTTC	.	TRBD2	TRBV27	TRBJ2-4
CSVQQGSNQPQHF	TGCAGCGTTCAACAGGGTTCGAATCAGCCCCAGCATTTT	.	.	TRBV29-1	TRBJ1-5
CASSRDLNPGELFF	TGTGCCAGTAGTCGGGACTTGAACCCCGGGGAGCTGTTTTTT	few	.	TRBV19	TRBJ2-2
CASSPTGLFRELFF	TGTGCCAGCAGCCCAACGGGGCTTTTTCGGGAGCTGTTTTTT	.	.	TRBV9	TRBJ2-2
CASSSRGPGTFTDTQYF	TGTGCCAGTAGCTCACGCGGGCCCGGGACCTTCACAGATACGCAGTATTTT	.	.	TRBV19	TRBJ2-3
CASSYLDGTDTQYF	TGTGCCAGCAGTTATTTGGACGGGACAGATACGCAGTATTTT	few	.	TRBV6-5	TRBJ2-3
CAISDFLAGGNNEQFF	TGTGCCATCAGTGATTTTCTAGCGGGAGGAAACAATGAGCAGTTCTTC	few	TRBD2	TRBV10-3	TRBJ2-1
CASSSRTGGIQYF	TGTGCCAGCAGCTCCCGGACAGGGGGCATTCAGTACTTC	.	TRBD1	TRBV11-3	TRBJ2-4
CASTNRGPNTGELFF	TGTGCCAGCACCAACAGGGGGCCCAACACCGGGGAGCTGTTTTTT	.	TRBD1	TRBV11-2	TRBJ2-2
CAVRAREAQETQYF	TGTGCCGTCCGAGCAAGGGAGGCCCAAGAGACCCAGTACTTC	few	.	TRBV10-3	TRBJ2-5
CASSTQGVKGTGELFF	TGTGCCAGTAGTACCCAAGGGGTAAAAGGCACCGGGGAGCTGTTTTTT	few	.	TRBV19	TRBJ2-2
CASRTVPYEQYF	TGTGCCAGCAGAACAGTACCCTACGAGCAGTACTTC	few	.	TRBV28	TRBJ2-7
CASSQDPLVSGELFF	TGTGCCAGCAGCCAAGATCCTCTAGTTTCTGGGGAGCTGTTTTTT	.	.	TRBV4-2	TRBJ2-2
CASSPGGGSYEQYF	TGTGCCAGCTCACCAGGGGGGGGCTCCTACGAGCAGTACTTC	.	TRBD2	TRBV18	TRBJ2-7
CASSQDTRGSGNTIYF	TGCGCCAGCAGCCAAGACACACGAGGCTCTGGAAACACCATATATTTT	once	.	TRBV4-3	TRBJ1-3
CASSYDRYNEQFF	TGTGCCAGCAGTTACGACAGATACAATGAGCAGTTCTTC	.	.	TRBV6-5	TRBJ2-1
CASSHSPHTEAFF	TGTGCCAGCAGCCATTCCCCTCACACTGAAGCTTTCTTT	.	.	TRBV14	TRBJ1-1
CASSQLGTDTQYF	TGTGCCAGCAGCCAGCTAGGTACAGATACGCAGTATTTT	few	.	TRBV2	TRBJ2-3
CASSLSGQAAEKLFF	TGTGCCAGCAGCTTAAGCGGACAGGCGGCTGAAAAACTGTTTTTT	.	TRBD1	TRBV9	TRBJ1-4